This TCR beta chain was captured in a study of shared clonotypes between healthy human individuals. Whole-study findings and limits: Sequencing of the sorted subsets was shown by rarefaction to be incomplete despite large depth.

The CD4+ fraction was divided into a CD45RA+ naive subset and a CD45RA-negative memory subset. Sequenced by immunoSEQ multiplex PCR; TCRdb stores in-frame clones only, minus some. There are around 1 million clones in the sample; approximately 80% occur only once, and roughly 1.5% lies in the top ten. Notes on this clone: The antigen is not known.

The ends lost 0 bases at V and 4 bases at J; junction bases unmatched: 6. The CDR3 extends over 16 amino acids. The germline gives CDR1 SGHKS, CDR2 YYEKEE (reference sequence). The chain carries TRBV5-5 and TRBJ2-1, with 8 bases that match TRBD2. The receptor was isolated from a man aged 18 to 30 in good health. Material for sequencing was memory CD4+ T cells sorted from blood. As for subset: CD45RA-negative fraction. The CDR3 spells CASSLASSGHYNEQFF. The CDR3 DNA reads as TGTGCCAGCAGCTTGGCGTCTAGCGGGCATTACAATGAGCAGTTCTTC.